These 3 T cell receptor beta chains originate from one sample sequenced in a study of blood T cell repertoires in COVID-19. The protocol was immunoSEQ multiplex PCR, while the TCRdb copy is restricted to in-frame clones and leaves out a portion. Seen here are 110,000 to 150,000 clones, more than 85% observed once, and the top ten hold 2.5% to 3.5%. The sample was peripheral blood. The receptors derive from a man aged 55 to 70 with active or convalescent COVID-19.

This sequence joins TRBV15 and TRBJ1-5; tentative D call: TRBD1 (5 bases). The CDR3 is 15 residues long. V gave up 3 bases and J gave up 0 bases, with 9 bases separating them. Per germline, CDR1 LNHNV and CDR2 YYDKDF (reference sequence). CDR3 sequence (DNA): TGTGCCACCAGCAGGGACACCTATAGCAATCAGCCCCAGCATTTT. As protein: CATSRDTYSNQPQHF.

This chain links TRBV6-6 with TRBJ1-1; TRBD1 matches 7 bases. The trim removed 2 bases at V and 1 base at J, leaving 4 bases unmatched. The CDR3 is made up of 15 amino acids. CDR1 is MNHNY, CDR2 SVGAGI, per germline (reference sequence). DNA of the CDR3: TGTGCCAGCAGTTACCCGGGACAGCAGAACACTGAAGCTTTCTTT. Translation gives CASSYPGQQNTEAFF.

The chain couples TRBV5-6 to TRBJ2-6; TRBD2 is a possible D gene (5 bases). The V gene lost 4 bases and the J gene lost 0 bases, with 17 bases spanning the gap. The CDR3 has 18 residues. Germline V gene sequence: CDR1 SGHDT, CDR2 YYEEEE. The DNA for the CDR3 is TGTGCCAGCAGCCACCCCAATGAGGGAAGCTCTGGGGCCAACGTCCTGACTTTC. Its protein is CASSHPNEGSSGANVLTF.